Listed here are 18 T cell receptor beta chains from one sample, sequenced in a study of shared T cell receptors in the human thymus. Data came from immunoSEQ multiplex PCR; TCRdb stores just in-frame clones and leaves some out. The sample consists of some 720,000 clones, approximately 87% of them appearing once. These data also formed part of another study, on human thymus T cells.

Sequencing was carried out using thymocytes. These receptors were collected from a boy in the first two years of life with a congenital heart defect.

The chain carries TRBV27 and TRBJ2-3, with 7 bases identical to TRBD2. V gave up 2 bases and J gave up 5 bases; unmatched junction bases: 16. The CDR3 has 18 amino acids. Per the germline V gene, CDR1 is MNHEY and CDR2 is SMNVEV (reference sequence). The CDR3 protein is CASSLPPSMGEGQDTQYF. DNA of the CDR3: TGTGCCAGCAGTTTACCCCCCTCGATGGGGGAGGGCCAAGATACGCAGTATTTT.

The chain has TRBV4-3 and TRBJ2-7; TRBD2 matches 15 bases. V was pared by 1 base and J by 3 bases, with 1 base of the junction left unmatched. CDR3 size: 16 residues. Germline V gives CDR1 LGHNA, CDR2 YSLEER. The CDR3 loop is CASSQGTSGRGYEQYF. The CDR3 DNA reads TGCGCCAGCAGCCAAGGGACTAGCGGGAGGGGCTACGAGCAGTACTTC.

The V gene is TRBV2, the J gene TRBJ2-7; TRBD1 aligns across 7 bases. The CDR3 totals 13 residues. Germline trimming cut 7 bases from V and 7 bases from J; bases unmatched to any gene: 10. Germline V CDR1 and CDR2: SNHLY, FYNNEI. This CDR3 is CASTFEGGLEQYF. CDR3 nucleotides: TGTGCCAGCACCTTTGAAGGGGGCCTGGAGCAGTACTTC. Combining the CDR3 with reference TRBV2 and TRBJ2-7 gives the whole variable domain EPEVTQTPSHQVTQMGQEVILRCVPISNHLYFYWYRQILGQKVEFLVSFYNNEISEKSEIFDDQFSVERPDGSNFTLKIRSTKLEDSAMYFCASTFEGGLEQYFGPGTRLTVT.

The chain uses TRBV30 and TRBJ2-2; TRBD2 agrees at 9 bases. Trimming cost V 4 bases and J 2 bases; bases outside gene matches: 5. The CDR3 contains 15 residues. Germline V gives CDR1 GTSNPN, CDR2 SVGIG (reference sequence). The CDR3 sequence: CAWKPSGENTGELFF. The DNA for the CDR3 is TGTGCCTGGAAACCTAGCGGGGAAAACACCGGGGAGCTGTTTTTT. Full variable domain (rest looked up from reference TRBV30 and TRBJ2-2): SQTIHQWPATLVQPVGSPLSLECTVEGTSNPNLYWYRQAAGRGLQLLFYSVGIGQISSEVPQNLSASRPQDRQFILSSKKLLLSDSGFYLCAWKPSGENTGELFFGEGSRLTVL.

The chain couples TRBV10-3 to TRBJ1-3; D is uncertain. V was cut by 3 bases and J by 3 bases, with 15 bases left in between. CDR3 length: 16 amino acids. In germline, CDR1 is ENHRY, CDR2 SYGVKD. DNA of the CDR3: TGTGCCATCAGTGATGGAGGGCCCCCAATTGGAAACACCATATATTTT. Its protein is CAISDGGPPIGNTIYF.

The chain joins TRBV30 to TRBJ1-2; TRBD1 agrees at 10 bases. Trimming at V came to 2 bases and at J to 4 bases, leaving 13 bases not matched to a gene. Germline CDR1 is GTSNPN and CDR2 is SVGIG (reference sequence). There are 17 residues in the CDR3. The CDR3, as DNA: TGTGCCTGGAGTCTACCGGGACAGGGGCCCCCTGGCTATGGCTACACCTTC. Encoded protein: CAWSLPGQGPPGYGYTF.

This clone was counted once. V is TRBV10-3 and J is TRBJ1-6; D perhaps matches TRBD1 (5 bases). The CDR3 runs to 12 residues. In germline, CDR1 is ENHRY, CDR2 SYGVKD. Trimming shortened V by 8 bases and J by 7 bases, and 9 bases separated the two germline ends. CDR3 sequence reads: CAIGARNSPLHF. For the CDR3, the DNA is TGTGCCATCGGGGCGCGAAATTCACCCCTCCACTTT.

This clone was seen only a few times. V and J are TRBV19 and TRBJ2-5; D possibly corresponds to TRBD1 (6 bases). Germline CDR1 reads LNHDA; CDR2 reads SQIVND (reference sequence). Trimming left V 4 bases short and J 5 bases short, with 20 bases between. CDR3 length equals 16 residues. The CDR3 nucleotides are TGTGCCAGTAGTACCCCCGGGACACCCTTGGGGGAGACCCAGTACTTC. It specifies CASSTPGTPLGETQYF.

CDR3 coding DNA: TGTGCCAGCATCAAAGCCCCCCCGGACAGGGGTTTTACTAATGAAAAACTGTTTTTT. Protein sequence: CASIKAPPDRGFTNEKLFF. V is TRBV2 and J is TRBJ1-4; 9 nucleotides line up with TRBD1. J lost 2 bases, V lost 7 bases, and 17 bases had no gene match. The CDR3 loop spans 19 amino acids. CDR1 SNHLY and CDR2 FYNNEI come from the germline V gene.

The chain has TRBV28 and TRBJ2-1, with D possibly TRBD1 on 5 matching bases. The CDR3 spans 19 residues. Germline CDR1 MDHEN, CDR2 SYDVKM. Trimming pared 4 bases from V and 3 bases from J, leaving 25 bases between. The CDR3 sequence: CASSSCYGLNRPIYNEQFF. In nucleotides, the CDR3 is TGTGCCAGCAGTTCCTGTTATGGGCTCAACAGGCCGATCTACAATGAGCAGTTCTTC.

The chain combines TRBV11-2 with TRBJ2-1; TRBD2 matches 11 bases. Trimming at V came to 5 bases and at J to 1 base, leaving 10 bases not matched to a gene. CDR1 is SGHAT and CDR2 is FQNNGV in the germline V gene. The CDR3 spans 18 residues. CDR3 sequence (DNA): TGTGCCAGCAGCCCTGGGACTAGCGGAGCCCCTTCCTACAATGAGCAGTTCTTC. Translation: CASSPGTSGAPSYNEQFF.

The rearrangement uses TRBV18 and TRBJ2-4; weak D call: TRBD2 (5 bases). The CDR3 totals 15 residues. Germline V gene lookup returns CDR1 KGHSH and CDR2 LQKENI. Between the trimmed V and J ends, which lost 4 bases and 3 bases, there was a span of 13 bases. CDR3 amino acids: CASSQPDWNKNIQYF. CDR3 DNA sequence: TGTGCCAGCTCACAGCCGGACTGGAACAAAAACATTCAGTACTTC.

V gene TRBV4-3 combines with J gene TRBJ2-1; D is perhaps TRBD2 (5 bases). Germline V lookup: CDR1 LGHNA, CDR2 YSLEER. The ends were cut back, 3 bases at V and 10 bases at J, with 16 bases in the middle. The CDR3 extends over 14 amino acids. Here the CDR3 reads CASSHRRPGFEQFF. CDR3 coding DNA: TGCGCCAGCAGCCACCGCAGACCGGGATTCGAGCAGTTCTTC.

This clone has only one observation. The chain joins TRBV7-6 to TRBJ1-5; no clear D. CDR1 is SGHVS, CDR2 FNYEAQ, per germline. V lost 3 bases, J lost 4 bases, and 7 bases lay in between. The CDR3 contains 13 residues. The CDR3 loop is CASSLEANQPQHF. Written as DNA, the CDR3 is TGTGCCAGCAGCTTGGAGGCAAATCAGCCCCAGCATTTT.

The genes are TRBV6-1 and TRBJ2-5; 7 bases match TRBD2. V gave up 2 bases and J gave up 4 bases; unmatched junction bases: 10. The germline V gene has CDR1 MNHNS and CDR2 SASEGT. This CDR3 is 16 amino acids long. CDR3 in DNA: TGTGCCAGCAGTGAATCGCGGGAGAGGTGGGGAGAGACCCAGTACTTC. Protein sequence: CASSESRERWGETQYF.

The genes are TRBV27 and TRBJ2-3; D unresolved. V lost 1 base and J lost 0, with 11 bases in between. CDR1 and CDR2 from the germline V gene are MNHEY and SMNVEV (reference sequence). The CDR3 covers 16 residues. This CDR3 is CASSLYFLTSTDTQYF. The CDR3 nucleotides are TGTGCCAGCAGTTTATACTTCCTCACTAGCACAGATACGCAGTATTTT.

This clone was detected only a few times. The sample carries other DNA sequences with the same CDR3. The chain joins TRBV5-1 to TRBJ1-1; D unclear. The germline V gene encodes CDR1 SGHRS and CDR2 YFSETQ. Trimming took 0 bases from V and 1 from J, leaving 7 bases between them. The CDR3 totals 14 residues. DNA for the CDR3: TGCGCCAGCAGCTTGGGGCAGGCGAACACTGAAGCTTTCTTT. Residues: CASSLGQANTEAFF. Using reference TRBV5-1 and TRBJ1-1 for the parts outside the CDR3, the full variable domain is KAGVTQTPRYLIKTRGQQVTLSCSPISGHRSVSWYQQTPGQGLQFLFEYFSETQRNKGNFPGRFSGRQFSNSRSEMNVSTLELGDSALYLCASSLGQANTEAFFGQGTRLTVV.

The V gene is TRBV18, the J gene TRBJ2-1; no reliable D call. The V end was cut by 3 bases, the J end by 7 bases, with 10 bases between. The CDR3 contains 13 residues. Germline assignment: CDR1 KGHSH and CDR2 LQKENI. CDR3 DNA sequence: TGTGCCAGCTCACCCGGTTTCTCGAATGAGCAGTTCTTC. It is translated as CASSPGFSNEQFF.